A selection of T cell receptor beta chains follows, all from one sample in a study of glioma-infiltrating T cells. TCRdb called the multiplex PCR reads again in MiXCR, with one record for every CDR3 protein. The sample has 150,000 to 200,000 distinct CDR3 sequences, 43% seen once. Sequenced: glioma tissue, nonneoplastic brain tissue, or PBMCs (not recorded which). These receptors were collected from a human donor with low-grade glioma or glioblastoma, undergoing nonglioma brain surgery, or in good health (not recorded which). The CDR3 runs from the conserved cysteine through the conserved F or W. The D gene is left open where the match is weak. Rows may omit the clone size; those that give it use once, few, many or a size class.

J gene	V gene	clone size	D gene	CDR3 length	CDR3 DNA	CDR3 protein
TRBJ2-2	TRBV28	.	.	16	TGTGCCAGCAGTTTTCCCGGGTCCCGACTCACCGGGGAGCTGTTTTTT	CASSFPGSRLTGELFF
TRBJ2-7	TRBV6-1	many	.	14	TGTGCCAGCAGTATAAGGGGGAGCTCCTACGAGCAGTACTTC	CASSIRGSSYEQYF
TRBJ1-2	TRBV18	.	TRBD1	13	TGTGCCAGCTCACCTCCTGAGGGGGCTGGCTACACCTTC	CASSPPEGAGYTF
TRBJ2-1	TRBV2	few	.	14	TGTGCCAGCAGTGAACAGGGGTCCTACAATGAGCAGTTCTTC	CASSEQGSYNEQFF
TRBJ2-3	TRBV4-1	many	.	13	TGCGCCAGCAGCCCCACAGAGACAGATACGCAGTATTTT	CASSPTETDTQYF
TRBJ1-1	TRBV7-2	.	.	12	TGTGCCAGCAGCTTAACGGGATATGAAGATTTCTTT	CASSLTGYEDFF
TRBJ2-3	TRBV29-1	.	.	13	TGCAGCGTTGAGGAGCGGCTCACAGATACGCAGTATTTT	CSVEERLTDTQYF
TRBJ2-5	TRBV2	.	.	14	TGTGCCAGAAGTGAAGTCCAGATACAAGAGACCCAGTACTTC	CARSEVQIQETQYF
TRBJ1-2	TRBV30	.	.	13	TGTGCCTGGAGTTATAGGAGGCAGCATGGCTACACCTTC	CAWSYRRQHGYTF
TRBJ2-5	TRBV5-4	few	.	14	TGTGCCAGCAGCCCGACTAACCCCCAAGAGACCCAGTACTTC	CASSPTNPQETQYF
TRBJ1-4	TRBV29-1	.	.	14	TGCAGCGTCGACCTCGCGGGAAGTAATGAAAAACTGTTTTTT	CSVDLAGSNEKLFF
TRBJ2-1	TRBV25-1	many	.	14	TGTGCCAGCAGTGGGTTAGGGTCCTACAATGAGCAGTTCTTC	CASSGLGSYNEQFF
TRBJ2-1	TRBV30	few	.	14	TGTGCCTGGAAGTGGGGGAGGGGGCGGGATGAGCAGTTCTTC	CAWKWGRGRDEQFF
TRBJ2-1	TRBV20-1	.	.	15	TGCAGTGCTGTACGAGTAGGGAACTCCTACAATGAGCAGTTCTTC	CSAVRVGNSYNEQFF
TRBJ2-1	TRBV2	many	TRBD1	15	TGTGCCAGCAGTGAAGCGCAGGGGGATTACGTTGAGCAGTTCTTC	CASSEAQGDYVEQFF
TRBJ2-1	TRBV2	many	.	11	TGTGCCAGCAACGGGGAGGTTGAGCAGTTCTTC	CASNGEVEQFF
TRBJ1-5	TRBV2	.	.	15	TGTGCCAGCAGTCGACAGATATATAGCAATCAGACCCAGCATTTT	CASSRQIYSNQTQHF
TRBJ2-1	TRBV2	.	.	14	TGTGCCAGCAGTGAAAGGACAATATACAATGAGCAGTTCTTC	CASSERTIYNEQFF
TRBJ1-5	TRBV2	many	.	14	TGTGCCAGCAGTTCCCTCGATGGCAATCAGCCCCAGCATTTT	CASSSLDGNQPQHF
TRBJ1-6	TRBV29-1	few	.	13	TGCAGCGTTGAAACGGGTGATAATTCACCCCTCCACTTT	CSVETGDNSPLHF
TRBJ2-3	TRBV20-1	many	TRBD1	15	TGCAGTGCCGCCAGGACAGGGGGCTACGAAGATACGCAGTATTTT	CSAARTGGYEDTQYF
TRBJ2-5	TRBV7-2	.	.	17	TGTGCCAACAGCTTAGTGTCCTGGACGGCGGGTGTAGAGACCCAGTACTTC	CANSLVSWTAGVETQYF
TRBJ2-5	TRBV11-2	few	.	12	TGTGCCAGCAGCTCCCTCTCAGAGACCCAGTACTTC	CASSSLSETQYF
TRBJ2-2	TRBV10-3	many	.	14	TGTGCCATCAGTGAAATAACGGGAGCCGGGGAGCTGTTTTTT	CAISEITGAGELFF
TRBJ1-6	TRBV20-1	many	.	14	TGCAGTGCCCGACAGAGCTCCTATAATTCACCCCTCCACTTT	CSARQSSYNSPLHF
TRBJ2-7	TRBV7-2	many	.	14	TGTGCCAGCAGCGCAACGCCAGGGGTCTACGAGCAGTACTTC	CASSATPGVYEQYF
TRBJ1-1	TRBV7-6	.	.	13	TGTGCCAGCAGCCTCGGACCGGGTGGTCCAGCTTTCTTT	CASSLGPGGPAFF
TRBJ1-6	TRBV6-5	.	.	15	TGTGCCAGCAGTGTTAAAGGGGTACGGAATTCACCCCTCCACTTT	CASSVKGVRNSPLHF
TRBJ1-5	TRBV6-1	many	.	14	TGTGCCAGCAGCCGGATCCAGGGTGGTCAGCCCCAGCATTTT	CASSRIQGGQPQHF
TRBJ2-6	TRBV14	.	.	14	TGTGCCAGCAGCCAAGAGGCTGGGGCCAACGTCCTGACTTTC	CASSQEAGANVLTF
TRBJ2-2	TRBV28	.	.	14	TGTGCCAGCAGGCCAATGATCGACACCGGGGAGCTGTTTTTT	CASRPMIDTGELFF